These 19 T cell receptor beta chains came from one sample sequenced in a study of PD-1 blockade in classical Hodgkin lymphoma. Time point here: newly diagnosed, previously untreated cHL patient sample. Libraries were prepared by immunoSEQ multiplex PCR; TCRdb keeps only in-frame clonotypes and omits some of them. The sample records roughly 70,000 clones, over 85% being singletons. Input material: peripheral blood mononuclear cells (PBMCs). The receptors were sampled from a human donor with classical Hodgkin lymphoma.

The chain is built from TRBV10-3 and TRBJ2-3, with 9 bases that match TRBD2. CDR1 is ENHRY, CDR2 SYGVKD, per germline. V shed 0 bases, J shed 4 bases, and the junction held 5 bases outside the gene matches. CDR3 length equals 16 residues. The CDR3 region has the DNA TGTGCCATCAGTGAGTCTCGCGGGGGGGGAGCAGATACGCAGTATTTT. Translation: CAISESRGGGADTQYF.

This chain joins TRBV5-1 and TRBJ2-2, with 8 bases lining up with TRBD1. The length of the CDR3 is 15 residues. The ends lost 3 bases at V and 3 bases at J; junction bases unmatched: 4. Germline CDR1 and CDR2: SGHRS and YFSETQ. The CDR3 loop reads CASSSGGYDTGELFF. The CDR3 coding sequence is TGCGCCAGCAGCTCAGGGGGCTATGACACCGGGGAGCTGTTTTTT.

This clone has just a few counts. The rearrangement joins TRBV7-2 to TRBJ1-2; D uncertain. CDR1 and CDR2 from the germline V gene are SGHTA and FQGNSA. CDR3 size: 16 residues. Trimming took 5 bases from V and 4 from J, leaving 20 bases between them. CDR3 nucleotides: TGTGCCAGCAGCCGGGGTCGTCCAGGAGGACCCTATGGCTACACCTTC. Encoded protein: CASSRGRPGGPYGYTF.

For the CDR3, the DNA is TGCGCCAGCAGCCAAGAACTAGGTCAGCCCCAGCATTTT. Translating gives CASSQELGQPQHF. The chain is built from TRBV4-3 and TRBJ1-5; D not resolved. Germline lookup yields CDR1 LGHNA and CDR2 YSLEER. V lost 0 bases, J lost 6 bases, and 6 bases lay in between. The CDR3 consists of 13 residues.

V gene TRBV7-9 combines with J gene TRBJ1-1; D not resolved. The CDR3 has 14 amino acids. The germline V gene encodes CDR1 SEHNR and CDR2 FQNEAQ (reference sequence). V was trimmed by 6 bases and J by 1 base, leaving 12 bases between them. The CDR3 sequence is CASRTQERNTEAFF. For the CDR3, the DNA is TGTGCCAGCAGGACACAAGAAAGGAACACTGAAGCTTTCTTT.

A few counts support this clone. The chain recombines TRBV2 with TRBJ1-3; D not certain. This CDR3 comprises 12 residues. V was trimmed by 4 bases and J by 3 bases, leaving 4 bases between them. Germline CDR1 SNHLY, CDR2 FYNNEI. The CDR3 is CASSGSGNTIYF. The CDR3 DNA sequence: TGTGCCAGCAGTGGGAGTGGAAACACCATATATTTT. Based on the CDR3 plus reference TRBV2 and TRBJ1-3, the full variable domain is EPEVTQTPSHQVTQMGQEVILRCVPISNHLYFYWYRQILGQKVEFLVSFYNNEISEKSEIFDDQFSVERPDGSNFTLKIRSTKLEDSAMYFCASSGSGNTIYFGEGSWLTVV.

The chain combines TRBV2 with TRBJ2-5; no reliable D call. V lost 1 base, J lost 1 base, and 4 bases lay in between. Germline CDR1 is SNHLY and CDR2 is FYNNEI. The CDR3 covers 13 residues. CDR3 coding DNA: TGTGCCAGCAGTGAAGTGGTCCAAGAGACCCAGTACTTC. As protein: CASSEVVQETQYF.

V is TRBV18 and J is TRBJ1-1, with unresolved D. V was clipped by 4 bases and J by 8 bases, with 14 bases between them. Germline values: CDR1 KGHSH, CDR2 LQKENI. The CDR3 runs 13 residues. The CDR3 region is CASSRVSRAEAFF. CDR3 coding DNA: TGTGCCAGCTCACGGGTCAGTCGCGCAGAAGCTTTCTTT.

Here the CDR3 DNA reads TGTGCCAGCAGCGCACCGGGACTGCCCTCTGGGGCCAACGTCCTGACTTTC. This gives the protein CASSAPGLPSGANVLTF. The rearrangement links TRBV9 to TRBJ2-6, with D perhaps matching TRBD2 (6 bases). The CDR3 loop spans 17 amino acids. Trimming took off 3 bases at V and 0 bases at J, with 13 bases between the two ends. Germline V gives CDR1 SGDLS, CDR2 YYNGEE.

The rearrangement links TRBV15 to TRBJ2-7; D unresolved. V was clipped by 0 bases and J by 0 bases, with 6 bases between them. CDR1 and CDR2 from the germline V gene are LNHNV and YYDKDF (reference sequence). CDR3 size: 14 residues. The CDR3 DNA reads TGTGCCACCAGCAGAGATTTAAACTCCTACGAGCAGTACTTC. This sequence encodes CATSRDLNSYEQYF.

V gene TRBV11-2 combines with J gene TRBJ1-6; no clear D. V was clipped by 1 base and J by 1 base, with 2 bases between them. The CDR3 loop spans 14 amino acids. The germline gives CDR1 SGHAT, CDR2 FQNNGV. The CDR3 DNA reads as TGTGCCAGCAGCTTAGGTTCCTATAATTCACCCCTCCACTTT. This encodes CASSLGSYNSPLHF.

The CDR3 nucleotides are TGCGCCAGCAGCCAGACGACTAGCGGGGTCTCCTACGAGCAGTACTTC. Its translation is CASSQTTSGVSYEQYF. The chain has TRBV4-1 and TRBJ2-7; 11 bases match TRBD2. The germline V gene encodes CDR1 MGHRA and CDR2 YSYEKL. CDR3 length equals 16 residues. V lost 3 bases to trimming and J lost 0 bases; unmatched junction nucleotides: 4.

CDR3 residues: CASSEFSTGGQYEQYF. CDR3 in DNA: TGTGCCAGCAGTGAATTCTCGACAGGGGGCCAGTACGAGCAGTACTTC. The chain combines TRBV2 with TRBJ2-7, with 10 bases fitting TRBD1. From germline, CDR1 is SNHLY and CDR2 FYNNEI. The CDR3 extends over 16 amino acids. Losses at the gene ends were 2 bases for V and 4 bases for J; bases not matched to a gene: 8.

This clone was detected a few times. The CDR3 region is CASSAPQGGGYGYTF. For the CDR3, the DNA is TGTGCCAGCAGTGCGCCGCAAGGGGGTGGCTATGGCTACACCTTC. This chain links TRBV6-1 with TRBJ1-2; TRBD1 might be the D (6 bases). This CDR3 region has 15 residues. V lost 4 bases and J lost 4, with 16 bases in between. In germline, CDR1 is MNHNS, CDR2 SASEGT.

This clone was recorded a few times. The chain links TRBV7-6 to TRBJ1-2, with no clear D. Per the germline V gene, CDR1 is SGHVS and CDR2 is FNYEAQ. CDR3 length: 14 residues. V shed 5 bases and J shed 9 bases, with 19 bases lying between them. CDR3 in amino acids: CASSPSAGSPSYTF. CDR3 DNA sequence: TGTGCCAGCAGCCCTTCAGCGGGTAGTCCGAGCTACACCTTC.

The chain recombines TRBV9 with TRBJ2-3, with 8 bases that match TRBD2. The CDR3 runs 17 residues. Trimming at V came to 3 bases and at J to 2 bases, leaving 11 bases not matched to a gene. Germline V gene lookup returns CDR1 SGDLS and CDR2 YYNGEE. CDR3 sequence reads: CASSARGVRGDTDTQYF. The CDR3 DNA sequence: TGTGCCAGCAGCGCCCGGGGAGTGCGGGGGGACACAGATACGCAGTATTTT.

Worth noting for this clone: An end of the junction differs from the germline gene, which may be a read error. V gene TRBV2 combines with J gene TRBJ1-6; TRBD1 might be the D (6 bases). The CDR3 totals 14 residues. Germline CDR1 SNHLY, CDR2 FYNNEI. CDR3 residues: CASGEDQGKSPLHF. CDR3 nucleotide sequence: TGTGCCAGCGGTGAAGATCAGGGGAAATCACCCCTCCACTTT.

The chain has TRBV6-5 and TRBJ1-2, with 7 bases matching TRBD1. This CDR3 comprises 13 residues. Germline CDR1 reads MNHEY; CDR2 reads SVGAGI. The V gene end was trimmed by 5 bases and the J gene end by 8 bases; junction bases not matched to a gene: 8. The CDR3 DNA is TGTGCCAGCAGTACCCGGGACAGTAAGGGCTACACCTTC. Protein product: CASSTRDSKGYTF.

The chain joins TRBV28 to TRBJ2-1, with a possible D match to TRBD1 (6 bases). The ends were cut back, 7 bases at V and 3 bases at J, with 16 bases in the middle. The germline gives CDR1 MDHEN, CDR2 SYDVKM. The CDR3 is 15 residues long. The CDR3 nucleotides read TGTGCCAGCACAGGGGACCAGACTCACTACAATGAGCAGTTCTTC. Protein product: CASTGDQTHYNEQFF.